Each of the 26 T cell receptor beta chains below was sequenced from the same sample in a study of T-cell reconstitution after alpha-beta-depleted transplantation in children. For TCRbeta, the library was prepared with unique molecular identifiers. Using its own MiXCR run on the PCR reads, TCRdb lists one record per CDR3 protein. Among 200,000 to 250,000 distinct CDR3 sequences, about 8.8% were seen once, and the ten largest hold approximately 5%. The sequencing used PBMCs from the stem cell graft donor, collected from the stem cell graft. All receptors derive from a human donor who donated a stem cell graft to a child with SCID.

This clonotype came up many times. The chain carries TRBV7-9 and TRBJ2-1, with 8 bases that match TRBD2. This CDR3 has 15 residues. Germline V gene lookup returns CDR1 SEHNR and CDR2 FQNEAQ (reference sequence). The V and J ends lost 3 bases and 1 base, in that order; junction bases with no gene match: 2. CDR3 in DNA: TGTGCCAGCAGCTTGACTAGCGAATCCTACAATGAGCAGTTCTTC. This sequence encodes CASSLTSESYNEQFF.

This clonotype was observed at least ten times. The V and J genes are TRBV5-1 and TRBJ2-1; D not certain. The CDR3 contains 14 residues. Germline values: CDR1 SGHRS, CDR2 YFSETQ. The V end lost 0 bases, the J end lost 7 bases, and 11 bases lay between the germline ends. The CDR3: CASSLVGFRNEQFF. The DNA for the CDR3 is TGCGCCAGCAGCTTGGTCGGGTTTAGGAATGAGCAGTTCTTC. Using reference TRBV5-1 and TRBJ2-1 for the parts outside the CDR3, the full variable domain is KAGVTQTPRYLIKTRGQQVTLSCSPISGHRSVSWYQQTPGQGLQFLFEYFSETQRNKGNFPGRFSGRQFSNSRSEMNVSTLELGDSALYLCASSLVGFRNEQFFGPGTRLTVL.

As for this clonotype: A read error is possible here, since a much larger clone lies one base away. CDR3 amino acids: CASSYGDTEAFF. The CDR3 DNA follows: TGTGCCAGCAGTTACGGGGACACTGAAGCTTTCTTT. The chain is built from TRBV6-6 and TRBJ1-1; D is undetermined. Between the trimmed V and J ends, which lost 2 bases and 3 bases, there was a span of 4 bases. This CDR3 region has 12 residues. The V gene's germline CDR1 is MNHNY and CDR2 SVGAGI (reference sequence).

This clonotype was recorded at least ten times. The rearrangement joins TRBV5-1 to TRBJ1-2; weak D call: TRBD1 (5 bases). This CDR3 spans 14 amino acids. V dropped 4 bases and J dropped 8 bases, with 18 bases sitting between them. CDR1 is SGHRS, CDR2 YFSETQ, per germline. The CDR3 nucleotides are TGCGCCAGCAGCCCGTACGGGACTACGGAGGGCTACACCTTC. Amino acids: CASSPYGTTEGYTF.

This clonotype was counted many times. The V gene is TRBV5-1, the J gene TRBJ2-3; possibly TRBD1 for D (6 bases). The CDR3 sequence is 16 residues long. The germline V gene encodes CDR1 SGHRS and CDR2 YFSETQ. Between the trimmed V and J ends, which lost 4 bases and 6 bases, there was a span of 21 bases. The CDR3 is CASSLQPQGRPDTQYF. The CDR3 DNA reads TGCGCCAGCAGCCTGCAACCACAGGGTAGGCCCGATACGCAGTATTTT.

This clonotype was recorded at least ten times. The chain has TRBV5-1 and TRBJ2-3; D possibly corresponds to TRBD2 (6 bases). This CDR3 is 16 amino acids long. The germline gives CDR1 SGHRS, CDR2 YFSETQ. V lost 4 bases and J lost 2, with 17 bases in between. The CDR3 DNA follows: TGCGCCAGCAGCCTCAACCCGGGAGCCGACACAGATACGCAGTATTTT. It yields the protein CASSLNPGADTDTQYF.

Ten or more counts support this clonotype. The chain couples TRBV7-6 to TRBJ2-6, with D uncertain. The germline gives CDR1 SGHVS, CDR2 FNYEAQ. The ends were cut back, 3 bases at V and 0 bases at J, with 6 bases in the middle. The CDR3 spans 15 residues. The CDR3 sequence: CASSLIPSGANVLTF. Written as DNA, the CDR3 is TGTGCCAGCAGCTTGATACCCTCTGGGGCCAACGTCCTGACTTTC.

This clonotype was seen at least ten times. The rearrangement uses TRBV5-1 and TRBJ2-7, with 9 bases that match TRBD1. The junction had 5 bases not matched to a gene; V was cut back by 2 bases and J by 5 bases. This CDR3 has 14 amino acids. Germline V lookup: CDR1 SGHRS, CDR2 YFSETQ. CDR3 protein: CASSFRDRVDEQYF. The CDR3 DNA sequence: TGCGCCAGCAGCTTCCGGGACAGGGTGGACGAGCAGTACTTC.

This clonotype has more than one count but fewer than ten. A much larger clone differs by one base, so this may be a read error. CDR3 loop: CASSQDYYGYTF. CDR3 nucleotide sequence: TGTGCCAGCAGCCAAGATTACTATGGCTACACCTTC. The chain has TRBV3-1 and TRBJ1-2; D gene ambiguous. This CDR3 is built from 12 residues. CDR1 LGHDT and CDR2 YNNKEL come from the germline V gene (reference sequence). The V end was cut by 0 bases, the J end by 3 bases, with 2 bases between.

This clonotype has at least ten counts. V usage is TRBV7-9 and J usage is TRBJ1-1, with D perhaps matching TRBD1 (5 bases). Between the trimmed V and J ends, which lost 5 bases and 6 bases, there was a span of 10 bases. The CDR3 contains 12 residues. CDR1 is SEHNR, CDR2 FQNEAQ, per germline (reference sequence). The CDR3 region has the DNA TGTGCCAGCAGCCGATGGGGCGCTGAAGCTTTCTTT. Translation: CASSRWGAEAFF.

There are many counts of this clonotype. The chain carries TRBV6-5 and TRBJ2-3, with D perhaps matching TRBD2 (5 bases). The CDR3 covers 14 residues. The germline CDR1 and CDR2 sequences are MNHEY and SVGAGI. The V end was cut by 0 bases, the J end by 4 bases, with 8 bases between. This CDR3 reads CASSYSGRADTQYF. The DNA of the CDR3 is TGTGCCAGCAGTTACTCGGGGAGAGCAGATACGCAGTATTTT.

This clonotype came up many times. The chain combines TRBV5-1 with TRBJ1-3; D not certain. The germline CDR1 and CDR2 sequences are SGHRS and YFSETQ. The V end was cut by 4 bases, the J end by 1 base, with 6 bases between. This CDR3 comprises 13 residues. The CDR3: CASSVGSGNTIYF. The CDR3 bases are TGCGCCAGCAGCGTGGGGTCTGGAAACACCATATATTTT.

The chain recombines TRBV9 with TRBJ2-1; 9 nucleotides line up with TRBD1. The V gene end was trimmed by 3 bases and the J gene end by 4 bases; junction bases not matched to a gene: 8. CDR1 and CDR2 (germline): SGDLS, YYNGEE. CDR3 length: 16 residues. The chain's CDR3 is CASSGNQDRGYNEQFF. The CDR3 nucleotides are TGTGCCAGCAGCGGGAACCAGGACAGGGGTTACAATGAGCAGTTCTTC.

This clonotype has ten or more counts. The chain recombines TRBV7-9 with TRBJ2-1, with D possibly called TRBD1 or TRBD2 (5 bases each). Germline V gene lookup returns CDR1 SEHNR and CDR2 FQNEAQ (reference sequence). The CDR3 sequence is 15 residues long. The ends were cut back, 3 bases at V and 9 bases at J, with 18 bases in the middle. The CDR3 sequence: CASSFPDGLGTEQFF. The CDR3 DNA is TGTGCCAGCAGCTTCCCGGACGGATTAGGGACTGAGCAGTTCTTC.

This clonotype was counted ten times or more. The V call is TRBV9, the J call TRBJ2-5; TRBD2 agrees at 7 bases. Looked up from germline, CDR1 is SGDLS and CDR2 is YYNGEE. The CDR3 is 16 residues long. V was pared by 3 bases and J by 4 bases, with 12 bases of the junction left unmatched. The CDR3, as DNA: TGTGCCAGCAGCGGGCATGGCGGGGGTGTGGGAGAGACCCAGTACTTC. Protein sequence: CASSGHGGGVGETQYF.

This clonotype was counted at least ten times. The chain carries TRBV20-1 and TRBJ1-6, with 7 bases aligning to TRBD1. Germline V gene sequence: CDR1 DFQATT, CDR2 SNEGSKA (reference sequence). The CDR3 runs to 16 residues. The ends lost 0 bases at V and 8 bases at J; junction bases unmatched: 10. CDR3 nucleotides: TGCAGTGCTAGAGATTCGACAAAGGGGGCGGATTCACCCCTCCACTTT. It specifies CSARDSTKGADSPLHF.

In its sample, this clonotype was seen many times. Here the CDR3 DNA reads TGTGCCAGCAGCTTGGTATACAGCACAGATACGCAGTATTTT. This encodes CASSLVYSTDTQYF. The chain combines TRBV5-6 with TRBJ2-3; D unresolved. Trimming left V 0 bases short and J 0 bases short, with 5 bases between. This CDR3 region has 14 residues. Germline V lookup: CDR1 SGHDT, CDR2 YYEEEE.

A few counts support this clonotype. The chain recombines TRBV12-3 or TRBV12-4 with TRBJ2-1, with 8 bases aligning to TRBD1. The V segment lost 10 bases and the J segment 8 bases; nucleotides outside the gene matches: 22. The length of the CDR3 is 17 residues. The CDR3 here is CAIREPPEKNRGDEQFF. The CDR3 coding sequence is TGTGCCATACGGGAACCTCCAGAAAAAAACAGGGGGGATGAGCAGTTCTTC.

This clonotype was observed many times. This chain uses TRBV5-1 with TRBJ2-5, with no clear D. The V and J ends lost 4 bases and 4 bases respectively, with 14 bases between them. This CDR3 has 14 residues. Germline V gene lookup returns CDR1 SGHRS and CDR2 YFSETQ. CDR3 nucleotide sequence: TGCGCCAGCAGCCCAGGAAGGGCGAGAGAGACCCAGTACTTC. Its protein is CASSPGRARETQYF.

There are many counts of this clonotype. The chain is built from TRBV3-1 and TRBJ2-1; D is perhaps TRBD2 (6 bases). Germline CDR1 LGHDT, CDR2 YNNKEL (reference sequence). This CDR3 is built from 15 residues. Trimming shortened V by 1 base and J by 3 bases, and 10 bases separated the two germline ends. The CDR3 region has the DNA TGTGCCAGCAGCCAAGGGGGGGACGACTACAATGAGCAGTTCTTC. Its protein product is CASSQGGDDYNEQFF.

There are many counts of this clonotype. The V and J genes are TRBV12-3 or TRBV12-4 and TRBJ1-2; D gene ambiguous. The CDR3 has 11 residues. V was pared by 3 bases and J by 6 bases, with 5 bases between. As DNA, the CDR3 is TGTGCCAGCAGTTTTGGGAATGGCTACACCTTC. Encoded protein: CASSFGNGYTF.

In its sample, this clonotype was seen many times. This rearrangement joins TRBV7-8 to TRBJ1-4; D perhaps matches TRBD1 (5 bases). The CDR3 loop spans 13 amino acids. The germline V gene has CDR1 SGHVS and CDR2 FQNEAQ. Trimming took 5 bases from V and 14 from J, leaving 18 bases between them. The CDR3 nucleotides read TGTGCCAGCAGCATAATACTCCGGGAGGGGCTGTTTTTT. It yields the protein CASSIILREGLFF.

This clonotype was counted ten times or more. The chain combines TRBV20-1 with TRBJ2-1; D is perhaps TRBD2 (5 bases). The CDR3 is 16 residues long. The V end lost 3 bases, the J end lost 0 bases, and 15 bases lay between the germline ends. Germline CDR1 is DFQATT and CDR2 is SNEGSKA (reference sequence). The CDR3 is CSARRARASSYNEQFF. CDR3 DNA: TGCAGTGCTAGGAGGGCCCGCGCAAGCTCCTACAATGAGCAGTTCTTC.

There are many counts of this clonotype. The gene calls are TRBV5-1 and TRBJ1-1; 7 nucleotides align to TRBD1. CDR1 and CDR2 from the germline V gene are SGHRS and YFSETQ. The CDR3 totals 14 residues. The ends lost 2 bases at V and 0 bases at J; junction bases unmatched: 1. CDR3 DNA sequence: TGCGCCAGCAGCTTAACAGGGGTGAACACTGAAGCTTTCTTT. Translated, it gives CASSLTGVNTEAFF.

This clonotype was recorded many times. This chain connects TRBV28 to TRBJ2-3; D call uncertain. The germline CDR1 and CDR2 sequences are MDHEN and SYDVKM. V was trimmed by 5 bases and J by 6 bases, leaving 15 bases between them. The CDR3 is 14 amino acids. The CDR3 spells CASSLPGGWDTQYF. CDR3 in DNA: TGTGCCAGCAGTCTCCCCGGTGGTTGGGATACGCAGTATTTT.

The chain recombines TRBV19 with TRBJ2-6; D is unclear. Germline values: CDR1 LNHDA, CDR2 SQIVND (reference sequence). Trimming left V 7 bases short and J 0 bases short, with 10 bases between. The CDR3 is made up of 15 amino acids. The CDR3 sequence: CASMEMGSGANVLTF. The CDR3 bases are TGTGCCAGTATGGAAATGGGCTCTGGGGCCAACGTCCTGACTTTC.